This TCR beta chain was identified during a study of shared clonotypes between healthy human individuals. Turning to the study itself: Donors had three CD4 naive, three CD4 memory, two CD8 naive and one CD8 memory plate apiece.

Generated by immunoSEQ multiplex PCR, the TCRdb table keeps only in-frame clones and is missing some. The data show some 2,000,000 clones, with 90% to 97% seen just once and less than 0.15% held by the top ten. Germline V lookup: CDR1 SGHRS, CDR2 YFSETQ. Deletions cut 4 bases from V and 8 bases from J, with 18 bases between. The CDR3 totals 15 residues. This clone was recorded once. The receptor comes from a man aged 18 to 30 in good health. The chain uses TRBV5-1 and TRBJ1-4; a weak D match, TRBD1 (6 bases). The sample taken for sequencing was naive CD4+ T cells sorted from blood. The subset: CD45RA+ positively selected. CDR3 in amino acids: CASSISGEGIEKLFF. CDR3 nucleotides: TGCGCCAGCAGCATATCAGGGGAAGGGATCGAAAAACTGTTTTTT.